The 22 T cell receptor beta chains below all came from one sample that was sequenced in a study of control samples from healthy donors and cancer patients (TCRdb year 2020). The library was built by means of the immunoSEQ multiplex PCR assay. TCRdb obtained this table from immuneACCESS and retained in-frame rearrangements with V and J assigned. These tables miss some clones; where compared with another copy, unresolved V genes account for less than half of the shortfall, and the remainder is unexplained. The sample contains about 230,000 clones, over 75% of them found a single time. The ten most abundant clones make up 13% of the sample. The specimen sequenced was PBMCs. The source is a woman in her sixties with lung cancer.

J is TRBJ2-1 and V is TRBV7-2; no definite D call. The CDR3 covers 13 residues. Germline lookup yields CDR1 SGHTA and CDR2 FQGNSA. Between the trimmed V and J ends, which lost 2 bases and 7 bases, there was a span of 9 bases. The CDR3 nucleotides are TGTGCCAGCAGCTTACCCGGGTCGAATGAGCAGTTCTTC. Amino acids: CASSLPGSNEQFF.

This rearrangement joins TRBV9 to TRBJ2-6, with unresolved D. This CDR3 contains 17 residues. The V and J ends lost 0 bases and 0 bases respectively, with 10 bases between them. The germline CDR1 and CDR2 sequences are SGDLS and YYNGEE. CDR3 region: CASSVATAYSGANVLTF. The CDR3 DNA reads TGTGCCAGCAGCGTAGCGACGGCTTACTCTGGGGCCAACGTCCTGACTTTC.

The CDR3, as DNA: TGTGCCAGTAGCCAGGGACTGATTAACTATGGCTACACCTTC. Translated, it gives CASSQGLINYGYTF. This chain connects TRBV19 to TRBJ1-2; D is perhaps TRBD1 (5 bases). CDR3 length equals 14 residues. Germline CDR1 is LNHDA and CDR2 is SQIVND (reference sequence). V lost 6 bases and J lost 1, with 12 bases in between. The full variable domain, with the rest looked up from reference TRBV19 and TRBJ1-2, is DGGITQSPKYLFRKEGQNVTLSCEQNLNHDAMYWYRQDPGQGLRLIYYSQIVNDFQKGDIAEGYSVSREKKESFPLTVTSAQKNPTAFYLCASSQGLINYGYTFGSGTRLTVV.

This clone was detected a few times. The chain recombines TRBV10-2 with TRBJ2-3; D is possibly TRBD2 (6 bases). Trimming left V 3 bases short and J 4 bases short, with 8 bases between. The CDR3 loop spans 13 amino acids. Per the germline V gene, CDR1 is WSHSY and CDR2 is SAAADI. The CDR3 loop is CASSDGSPDTQYF. As DNA, the CDR3 is TGCGCCAGCAGTGACGGGAGTCCAGATACGCAGTATTTT.

The CDR3: CASSGDRFSYEQYF. The CDR3 DNA sequence: TGTGCCAGTAGCGGTGACAGGTTCTCCTACGAGCAGTACTTC. V is TRBV19 and J is TRBJ2-7, with D possibly TRBD1 on 6 matching bases. The germline V gene encodes CDR1 LNHDA and CDR2 SQIVND (reference sequence). Trimming shortened V by 6 bases and J by 0 bases, and 12 bases separated the two germline ends. The CDR3 sequence is 14 residues long.

The chain joins TRBV7-7 to TRBJ2-2; 11 nucleotides align to TRBD2. The CDR3 runs 17 residues. V lost 3 bases to trimming and J lost 2 bases; unmatched junction nucleotides: 5. Germline values: CDR1 SSHAT, CDR2 FNYEAQ (reference sequence). CDR3 nucleotides: TGTGCCAGCAGCTTGGGACTAGCGGAGCTTAACACCGGGGAGCTGTTTTTT. Protein sequence: CASSLGLAELNTGELFF. Full variable domain (missing parts from reference TRBV7-7 and TRBJ2-2): GAGVSQSPRYKVTKRGQDVTLRCDPISSHATLYWYQQALGQGPEFLTYFNYEAQPDKSGLPSDRFSAERPEGSISTLTIQRTEQRDSAMYRCASSLGLAELNTGELFFGEGSRLTVL.

The rearrangement joins TRBV27 to TRBJ2-5; tentative D call: TRBD2 (6 bases). This CDR3 contains 14 residues. The V end lost 6 bases, the J end lost 2 bases, and 13 bases lay between the germline ends. Germline V lookup: CDR1 MNHEY, CDR2 SMNVEV (reference sequence). Written as DNA, the CDR3 is TGTGCCAGCAGCACCCGGAGGGAACAAGAGACCCAGTACTTC. Translation: CASSTRREQETQYF.

The chain employs TRBV19 and TRBJ1-1; D remains ambiguous. The CDR3 contains 16 residues. Germline V gene sequence: CDR1 LNHDA, CDR2 SQIVND (reference sequence). V lost 0 bases and J lost 5, with 16 bases in between. The CDR3 DNA reads TGTGCCAGTAGTATAGATCTTAGGGCCCTGGGTACTGAAGCTTTCTTT. Protein product: CASSIDLRALGTEAFF.

The chain uses TRBV19 and TRBJ1-5; D gene ambiguous. The V and J ends lost 0 bases and 7 bases respectively, with 7 bases between them. CDR3 size: 13 residues. CDR1 LNHDA and CDR2 SQIVND come from the germline V gene (reference sequence). CDR3 nucleotide sequence: TGTGCCAGTAGTATAGATCTACAGCAGCCCCAGCATTTT. Amino acids: CASSIDLQQPQHF.

This chain uses TRBV12-3 or TRBV12-4 with TRBJ2-5; D is uncertain. The CDR3 sequence is 13 residues long. The V gene lost 4 bases and the J gene lost 2 bases, with 8 bases spanning the gap. The CDR3 loop reads CASSSTGQETQYF. CDR3 nucleotides: TGTGCCAGCAGTTCGACGGGTCAAGAGACCCAGTACTTC.

This sequence joins TRBV18 and TRBJ1-1; no definite D call. Germline V CDR1 and CDR2: KGHSH, LQKENI. The CDR3 has 15 residues. With 1 base removed from V and 2 bases from J, the gap between germline ends came to 11 bases. CDR3 nucleotides: TGTGCCAGCTCACCACGGGAGGGCCAAAACACTGAAGCTTTCTTT. Residues: CASSPREGQNTEAFF.

This clone was counted only a few times. This rearrangement joins TRBV27 to TRBJ1-1; maybe TRBD1 (6 bases). The germline gives CDR1 MNHEY, CDR2 SMNVEV (reference sequence). Trimming took off 7 bases at V and 2 bases at J, with 14 bases between the two ends. The CDR3 runs to 14 residues. CDR3 region: CASNVQGSNTEAFF. CDR3 coding DNA: TGTGCCAGCAATGTACAGGGATCTAACACTGAAGCTTTCTTT.

V gene TRBV20-1 combines with J gene TRBJ1-1; the D gene is possibly TRBD1 (5 bases). Trimming cost V 5 bases and J 10 bases, with 14 bases left between them. The CDR3 spans 11 residues. Germline CDR1 is DFQATT and CDR2 is SNEGSKA (reference sequence). The CDR3 is CSAFQGMVAFF. CDR3 in DNA: TGCAGTGCTTTCCAGGGAATGGTAGCTTTCTTT.

This chain joins TRBV15 and TRBJ1-5, with D perhaps TRBD1 (6 bases). This CDR3 is built from 14 residues. V lost 4 bases, J lost 6 bases, and 13 bases lay in between. From germline, CDR1 is LNHNV and CDR2 YYDKDF (reference sequence). The CDR3 DNA is TGTGCCACCAGCAATGGGGGGCTGGCTCAGCCCCAGCATTTT. This codes for CATSNGGLAQPQHF. Full variable domain (outside the CDR3, taken from reference TRBV15 and TRBJ1-5): DAMVIQNPRYQVTQFGKPVTLSCSQTLNHNVMYWYQQKSSQAPKLLFHYYDKDFNNEADTPDNFQSRRPNTSFCFLDIRSPGLGDTAMYLCATSNGGLAQPQHFGDGTRLSIL.

The V call is TRBV6-5, the J call TRBJ1-2; D is possibly TRBD1 (6 bases). CDR1 is MNHEY and CDR2 is SVGAGI in the germline V gene. The CDR3 has 14 amino acids. With 6 bases removed from V and 4 bases from J, the gap between germline ends came to 15 bases. The CDR3, as DNA: TGTGCCAGCAGCCGAACCGACAGGTCCTATGGCTACACCTTC. This sequence encodes CASSRTDRSYGYTF.

The chain uses TRBV7-6 and TRBJ2-7; maybe TRBD1 (5 bases). The CDR3 has 16 amino acids. The V end was cut by 8 bases, the J end by 3 bases, with 23 bases between. The germline gives CDR1 SGHVS, CDR2 FNYEAQ. The CDR3 sequence is CASLTLNQHRRYEQYF. For the CDR3, the DNA is TGTGCCAGCCTCACGCTTAACCAGCACAGGCGCTACGAGCAGTACTTC. Complete variable domain (other parts from reference TRBV7-6 and TRBJ2-7): GAGVSQSPRYKVTKRGQDVALRCDPISGHVSLYWYRQALGQGPEFLTYFNYEAQQDKSGLPNDRFSAERPEGSISTLTIQRTEQRDSAMYRCASLTLNQHRRYEQYFGPGTRLTVT.

J is TRBJ2-2 and V is TRBV6-5; possible D gene TRBD2, 7 bases. The V gene's germline CDR1 is MNHEY and CDR2 SVGAGI. This CDR3 contains 15 residues. Trimming pared 8 bases from V and 3 bases from J, leaving 16 bases between. CDR3 protein: CASGARGGDTGELFF. The DNA of the CDR3 is TGTGCCAGCGGGGCAAGGGGGGGGGACACCGGGGAGCTGTTTTTT.

This chain joins TRBV5-1 and TRBJ2-7; 7 bases line up with TRBD1. Germline trimming cut 1 base from V and 5 bases from J; bases unmatched to any gene: 6. Germline assignment: CDR1 SGHRS and CDR2 YFSETQ. The CDR3 is made up of 14 amino acids. The CDR3 here is CASSLWGRGNEQYF. CDR3 in DNA: TGCGCCAGCAGCTTGTGGGGCAGGGGGAACGAGCAGTACTTC.

V and J are TRBV19 and TRBJ2-3; D gene uncertain. The germline gives CDR1 LNHDA, CDR2 SQIVND (reference sequence). The CDR3 totals 15 residues. V was cut by 3 bases and J by 6 bases, with 16 bases left in between. The CDR3 sequence: CASSIRAGLRDTQYF. The CDR3 DNA follows: TGTGCCAGTAGTATTCGGGCCGGCTTGAGGGATACGCAGTATTTT.

V usage is TRBV4-2 and J usage is TRBJ1-1; 10 bases are a match to TRBD1. Germline assignment: CDR1 LGHNA and CDR2 YNFKEQ. Trimming took 4 bases from V and 2 from J; bases not matched to a gene: 7. The CDR3 has 16 residues. CDR3 sequence reads: CASSPGQGEGNTEAFF. Here the CDR3 DNA reads TGTGCCAGCAGCCCCGGACAGGGGGAGGGAAACACTGAAGCTTTCTTT.

The chain joins TRBV9 to TRBJ2-2; unclear D gene. This CDR3 contains 15 residues. Germline V gene sequence: CDR1 SGDLS, CDR2 YYNGEE. The ends were cut back, 2 bases at V and 0 bases at J, with 8 bases in the middle. CDR3 protein: CASSVLDTNTGELFF. Written as DNA, the CDR3 is TGTGCCAGCAGCGTCCTGGATACGAACACCGGGGAGCTGTTTTTT.

This chain connects TRBV2 to TRBJ2-6, with D maybe TRBD1 (5 bases). V was trimmed by 8 bases and J by 0 bases, leaving 11 bases between them. The CDR3 is 15 residues long. CDR1 is SNHLY and CDR2 is FYNNEI in the germline V gene. The CDR3 DNA follows: TGTGCCAGCGCCGCAGGGCGCTCTGGGGCCAACGTCCTGACTTTC. It translates to CASAAGRSGANVLTF.